This T cell receptor beta chain was retrieved from a study of OX40 agonist ivuxolimab in advanced cancers. Samples of blood were obtained at baseline, on cycle 4 day 1, and on cycle 7 day 1. Measured with immunoSEQ multiplex PCR; TCRdb has only the in-frame clones, and not every one. The sample has about 42,000 clones, 75% to 90% seen once. This clone was seen a handful of times. The same CDR3 can be traced to other DNA sequences in this sample. The sample was CD4+ or CD8+ T cells sorted from blood, taken in a trial of the OX40 agonist ivuxolimab. This TCR was sampled from an adult with an advanced solid tumor such as melanoma, head and neck, liver or kidney cancer.

CDR3 sequence: CATSRDVGEGQPQHF. CDR3 nucleotide sequence: TGTGCCACCAGCAGAGATGTCGGGGAGGGTCAGCCCCAGCATTTT. The chain links TRBV15 to TRBJ1-5, with D uncertain. V was clipped by 0 bases and J by 6 bases, with 12 bases between them. Germline V gene lookup returns CDR1 LNHNV and CDR2 YYDKDF (reference sequence). The CDR3 sequence is 15 residues long.